This TCR beta chain was recovered during a study of shared clonotypes between healthy human individuals. Study results and caveats: Clonotype sharing among donors likely depends on sequencing depth.

Naivety among CD8 cells was defined by CD45RO negativity and positive CCR7 selection, thereby excluding terminally differentiated effector memory CD45RA+ cells. CDR3 length: 17 amino acids. Germline trimming cut 0 bases from V and 0 bases from J; bases unmatched to any gene: 7. The germline CDR1 and CDR2 sequences are LGHNA and YSLEER. A note on this clone: Its antigen is currently unknown.

Over several immunoSEQ plates, each subset's genomic DNA was distributed in even portions. Produced via immunoSEQ multiplex PCR; TCRdb's table is partial and in-frame only. The sample includes nearly 2 million clones, about 94% seen only once; the top ten take 1% to 1.5%. The receptor comes from a man aged 18 to 35 in good health. The sequenced sample was naive CD8+ T cells sorted from blood. This chain connects TRBV4-3 to TRBJ2-5; 7 positions match TRBD2. As DNA, the CDR3 is TGCGCCAGCAGCCAAGAACCCGGGAGGCTGTACCAAGAGACCCAGTACTTC. Its translation is CASSQEPGRLYQETQYF.